The next 30 T cell receptor beta chains were all read from a single sample in a study of blood T cell repertoires in COVID-19. The table came from immunoSEQ multiplex PCR; TCRdb's copy has only in-frame clones and leaves some out. This sample has some 530,000 clones, with 70% to 90% found just once. Material for sequencing was peripheral blood. The receptors stem from a human donor in a cohort sampled during active COVID-19.

J is TRBJ2-1 and V is TRBV9; D gene ambiguous. V was trimmed by 0 bases and J by 2 bases, leaving 12 bases between them. CDR1 is SGDLS, CDR2 YYNGEE, per germline. The CDR3 sequence is 16 residues long. CDR3: CASSVDRPEPYNEQFF. The CDR3 region has the DNA TGTGCCAGCAGCGTAGACCGGCCGGAGCCCTACAATGAGCAGTTCTTC.

Here the CDR3 DNA reads TGTGCCAGCAGTCCCCTCGGGGGGGCGAACACCGGGGAGCTGTTTTTT. Translated, it gives CASSPLGGANTGELFF. The chain carries TRBV6-6 and TRBJ2-2; TRBD2 matches at 8 bases. Germline CDR1 MNHNY, CDR2 SVGAGI (reference sequence). The CDR3 has 16 residues. V gave up 5 bases and J gave up 0 bases; unmatched junction bases: 5.

V and J are TRBV28 and TRBJ2-3, with D hard to call. Germline V lookup: CDR1 MDHEN, CDR2 SYDVKM. Trimming left V 6 bases short and J 0 bases short, with 7 bases between. This CDR3 is 13 amino acids long. Here the CDR3 reads CASRIRSTDTQYF. As DNA, the CDR3 is TGTGCCAGCAGAATCAGAAGCACAGATACGCAGTATTTT.

J is TRBJ1-2 and V is TRBV19; D possibly corresponds to TRBD1 (6 bases). This CDR3 contains 14 residues. CDR1 and CDR2 from the germline V gene are LNHDA and SQIVND (reference sequence). Trimming stripped 3 bases from V and 3 bases from J, with 11 bases between. The CDR3 region has the DNA TGTGCCAGTAGTATTTCAGGGGCAGACTATGGCTACACCTTC. This codes for CASSISGADYGYTF.

This clone was detected a few times. The V call is TRBV28, the J call TRBJ1-5; 10 bases map to TRBD1. J lost 6 bases, V lost 11 bases, and 13 bases had no gene match. This CDR3 comprises 15 residues. CDR1 and CDR2 (germline): MDHEN, SYDVKM. The CDR3 DNA reads as TGTGCCTCCCGGACAGGGGGGGGAGGGGGTCAGCCCCAGCATTTT. Encoded protein: CASRTGGGGGQPQHF.

This clone appeared a single time. Within the sample, other DNA sequences also encode this same CDR3. The rearrangement links TRBV2 to TRBJ2-3; D gene unclear. The V gene's germline CDR1 is SNHLY and CDR2 FYNNEI. The CDR3 runs to 12 residues. V was trimmed by 0 bases and J by 6 bases, leaving 4 bases between them. This CDR3 reads CASSEARDTQYF. The CDR3 DNA follows: TGTGCCAGCAGTGAAGCTCGGGATACGCAGTATTTT.

This chain connects TRBV7-9 to TRBJ1-4, with 9 bases lining up with TRBD1. V gave up 4 bases and J gave up 1 base; unmatched junction bases: 1. From germline, CDR1 is SEHNR and CDR2 FQNEAQ (reference sequence). This CDR3 has 15 residues. This CDR3 reads CASSWGQGTNEKLFF. CDR3 nucleotide sequence: TGTGCCAGCAGCTGGGGACAGGGAACTAATGAAAAACTGTTTTTT. Filled out from reference TRBV7-9 and TRBJ1-4, the complete variable domain reads DTGVSQNPRHKITKRGQNVTFRCDPISEHNRLYWYRQTLGQGPEFLTYFQNEAQLEKSRLLSDRFSAERPKGSFSTLEIQRTEQGDSAMYLCASSWGQGTNEKLFFGSGTQLSVL.

The chain links TRBV7-3 to TRBJ2-3, with 9 bases fitting TRBD2. Germline V lookup: CDR1 SGHTA, CDR2 FQGTGA. The CDR3 totals 17 residues. The junction had 12 bases not matched to a gene; V was cut back by 6 bases and J by 2 bases. This CDR3 reads CASSQTGTSQITDTQYF. The DNA of the CDR3 is TGTGCCAGCAGTCAAACCGGGACTAGCCAAATCACAGATACGCAGTATTTT. The full variable domain, with the rest looked up from reference TRBV7-3 and TRBJ2-3, is GAGVSQTPSNKVTEKGKYVELRCDPISGHTALYWYRQSLGQGPEFLIYFQGTGAADDSGLPNDRFFAVRPEGSVSTLKIQRTERGDSAVYLCASSQTGTSQITDTQYFGPGTRLTVL.

The rearrangement links TRBV29-1 to TRBJ2-7; tentative D call: TRBD1 (6 bases). Germline assignment: CDR1 SQVTM and CDR2 ANQGSEA. CDR3 size: 12 residues. The V gene lost 0 bases and the J gene lost 6 bases, with 9 bases spanning the gap. The CDR3 DNA follows: TGCAGCGTTGAAGATCGCAGGGGCGAGCAGTACTTC. Translating it yields CSVEDRRGEQYF.

The chain is built from TRBV30 and TRBJ2-1, with TRBD2 matching 12 bases. The CDR3 has 16 residues. J gave up 6 bases and V 5 bases, and 11 bases lay outside the gene matches. CDR1 is GTSNPN, CDR2 SVGIG, per germline (reference sequence). The CDR3 is CAWVPWTSGKGNEQFF. Written as DNA, the CDR3 is TGTGCCTGGGTCCCATGGACTAGCGGGAAAGGCAATGAGCAGTTCTTC.

The rearrangement uses TRBV7-9 and TRBJ1-1; 11 bases line up with TRBD1. CDR1 is SEHNR and CDR2 is FQNEAQ in the germline V gene (reference sequence). Losses at the gene ends were 4 bases for V and 2 bases for J; bases not matched to a gene: 9. The CDR3 sequence is 17 residues long. CDR3 DNA: TGTGCCAGCAGCTCCCCTACCGGGACAGGGGGTAACACTGAAGCTTTCTTT. Amino acids: CASSSPTGTGGNTEAFF.

The chain joins TRBV14 to TRBJ2-2; tentative D call: TRBD1 (6 bases). V was pared by 5 bases and J by 2 bases, with 30 bases between. CDR1 and CDR2 from the germline V gene are SGHDN and FVKESK. The CDR3 is 21 residues long. CDR3 residues: CASSSDYRVFPANLNTGELFF. Written as DNA, the CDR3 is TGTGCCAGCAGCAGTGACTACAGGGTATTCCCAGCAAACCTAAACACCGGGGAGCTGTTTTTT.

The chain carries TRBV4-1 and TRBJ2-1; 10 positions match TRBD2. The J segment lost 9 bases and the V segment lost 1 base, leaving 9 bases of the junction unmatched. Germline CDR1 reads MGHRA; CDR2 reads YSYEKL. The CDR3 spans 16 residues. The CDR3 DNA reads as TGCGCCAGCAGCCAAGTAGGAAGCGGGAGGGCTGGTGAGCAGTTCTTC. Its protein product is CASSQVGSGRAGEQFF.

The chain carries TRBV7-2 and TRBJ2-7; 11 bases align to TRBD2. The germline CDR1 and CDR2 sequences are SGHTA and FQGNSA. The J segment lost 2 bases and the V segment lost 5 bases, leaving 5 bases of the junction unmatched. The CDR3 is made up of 15 amino acids. Here the CDR3 reads CASSTLAGGAYEQYF. The DNA of the CDR3 is TGTGCCAGCAGCACCCTAGCGGGAGGCGCCTACGAGCAGTACTTC.

Only one count was recorded for this clone. CDR3 nucleotide sequence: TGTGCCAGCAGTTCCCCGCTAGCGGGATTCTACAATGAGCAGTTCTTC. Its translation: CASSSPLAGFYNEQFF. The chain couples TRBV6-5 to TRBJ2-1; 9 bases match TRBD2. The germline V gene has CDR1 MNHEY and CDR2 SVGAGI. The ends lost 4 bases at V and 3 bases at J; junction bases unmatched: 7. This CDR3 is 16 amino acids long.

The rearrangement links TRBV30 to TRBJ2-3; maybe TRBD1 (6 bases). The CDR3 length is 19 residues. V lost 0 bases and J 0 bases, leaving 22 bases between the germline ends. In germline, CDR1 is GTSNPN, CDR2 SVGIG (reference sequence). CDR3 DNA sequence: TGTGCCTGGAGTGTACGCCGGGACACCTACATCTCTAGCACAGATACGCAGTATTTT. Amino acids: CAWSVRRDTYISSTDTQYF.

The chain carries TRBV6-1 and TRBJ1-1; TRBD1 agrees at 7 bases. The CDR3 contains 14 residues. Germline trimming cut 0 bases from V and 4 bases from J; bases unmatched to any gene: 2. Germline-derived CDR1 and CDR2 are MNHNS and SASEGT. This chain's CDR3 is CASSEAWDSTEAFF. CDR3 bases: TGTGCCAGCAGTGAAGCATGGGACAGCACTGAAGCTTTCTTT.

The chain recombines TRBV4-3 with TRBJ1-5; 11 nucleotides agree with TRBD1. Germline CDR1 LGHNA, CDR2 YSLEER. J lost 7 bases, V lost 1 base, and 3 bases had no gene match. The CDR3 is 15 residues long. The DNA of the CDR3 is TGCGCCAGCAGCCAAGCACGGACAGGGGGCCAGCCCCAGCATTTT. Translated: CASSQARTGGQPQHF.

This sequence joins TRBV9 and TRBJ2-3, with a tentative D call TRBD2 (5 bases). The CDR3 length is 15 residues. V was cut by 0 bases and J by 3 bases, with 11 bases left in between. Per the germline V gene, CDR1 is SGDLS and CDR2 is YYNGEE. CDR3 loop: CASSVELRGTDTQYF. The CDR3, as DNA: TGTGCCAGCAGCGTAGAACTACGAGGGACAGATACGCAGTATTTT.

The chain uses TRBV21-1 and TRBJ2-7; TRBD2, the table's D call, was not compared with the DNA. TRBV21-1 is noted as a pseudogene. The CDR3 runs to 16 residues. The CDR3 nucleotides read TGTGCCAGCAGCAAAGAATGCCGGGGTGAGGCCTACGAGCAGTACTTC. Amino acids: CASSKECRGEAYEQYF.

The chain uses TRBV5-6 and TRBJ1-6; D not resolved. The germline gives CDR1 SGHDT, CDR2 YYEEEE. This CDR3 has 13 residues. Between the trimmed V and J ends, which lost 3 bases and 7 bases, there was a span of 8 bases. The DNA for the CDR3 is TGTGCCAGCAGCTCTACCGAAAATTCACCCCTCCACTTT. This encodes CASSSTENSPLHF.

The V call is TRBV5-1, the J call TRBJ2-2; 8 nucleotides match TRBD2. V was pared by 7 bases and J by 7 bases, with 9 bases of the junction left unmatched. The CDR3 loop spans 14 amino acids. CDR1 and CDR2 from the germline V gene are SGHRS and YFSETQ. CDR3 nucleotide sequence: TGCGCCAGCTCATCAGCGGGAGCTCACGGGGAGCTGTTTTTT. It is translated as CASSSAGAHGELFF.

The chain uses TRBV19 and TRBJ1-2; TRBD1 might be the D (6 bases). Germline CDR1 is LNHDA and CDR2 is SQIVND (reference sequence). This CDR3 is built from 15 residues. Deletions cut 3 bases from V and 1 base from J, with 12 bases between. The DNA for the CDR3 is TGTGCCAGTAGTATGGTGACAGGACTTAACTATGGCTACACCTTC. Amino acids: CASSMVTGLNYGYTF.

V and J are TRBV5-1 and TRBJ2-1; D remains ambiguous. Germline CDR1 reads SGHRS; CDR2 reads YFSETQ. V was trimmed by 0 bases and J by 5 bases, leaving 12 bases between them. The length of the CDR3 is 15 residues. CDR3 region: CASSLEPSLNNEQFF. CDR3 coding DNA: TGCGCCAGCAGCTTGGAACCTAGTCTTAACAATGAGCAGTTCTTC.

This clone was recorded once. The rearrangement links TRBV7-8 to TRBJ2-3, with D unresolved. From germline, CDR1 is SGHVS and CDR2 FQNEAQ. Between the trimmed V and J ends, which lost 2 bases and 2 bases, there was a span of 8 bases. This CDR3 has 14 amino acids. The CDR3, as DNA: TGTGCCAGCAGCTTACAGCGTTACACAGATACGCAGTATTTT. Its translation: CASSLQRYTDTQYF.

This rearrangement joins TRBV2 to TRBJ2-7; 8 positions match TRBD2. Germline CDR1 and CDR2: SNHLY and FYNNEI. CDR3 length equals 16 residues. V shed 5 bases and J 0 bases; nucleotides not matched to a gene: 9. CDR3 region: CASSYSVAGSSYEQYF. In nucleotides, the CDR3 is TGTGCCAGCAGTTATTCGGTAGCGGGGAGCTCCTACGAGCAGTACTTC. Full variable domain (missing parts from reference TRBV2 and TRBJ2-7): EPEVTQTPSHQVTQMGQEVILRCVPISNHLYFYWYRQILGQKVEFLVSFYNNEISEKSEIFDDQFSVERPDGSNFTLKIRSTKLEDSAMYFCASSYSVAGSSYEQYFGPGTRLTVT.

The chain recombines TRBV19 with TRBJ2-5, with D perhaps TRBD1 (6 bases). The CDR3 is 14 residues long. CDR1 and CDR2 from the germline V gene are LNHDA and SQIVND (reference sequence). The V gene lost 4 bases and the J gene lost 5 bases, with 14 bases spanning the gap. CDR3 nucleotides: TGTGCCAGTAGTAACGGCAGGGGTGGGGAGACCCAGTACTTC. Its translation is CASSNGRGGETQYF.

V and J are TRBV25-1 and TRBJ1-1; possibly TRBD1 for D (6 bases). Germline V gene sequence: CDR1 MGHDK, CDR2 SYGVNS. Trimming cost V 7 bases and J 3 bases, with 12 bases left between them. This CDR3 has 13 residues. CDR3 sequence: CASTQGGDTEAFF. CDR3 DNA sequence: TGTGCCAGCACACAGGGCGGAGACACTGAAGCTTTCTTT.

This chain uses TRBV6-5 with TRBJ2-4; D is undetermined. The CDR3 is 13 residues long. V was pared by 9 bases and J by 4 bases, with 13 bases between. Germline V gives CDR1 MNHEY, CDR2 SVGAGI. In DNA form, the CDR3 reads TGTGCCAGTACCACGGGTTCAAAAAACATTCAGTACTTC. This encodes CASTTGSKNIQYF.

The V gene is TRBV28, the J gene TRBJ1-2; D gene uncertain. Germline V gives CDR1 MDHEN, CDR2 SYDVKM. Trimming took off 6 bases at V and 7 bases at J, with 18 bases between the two ends. The CDR3 runs 14 residues. CDR3 bases: TGTGCCAGCAGCCTGGCCGCTGTGGTCTTTGGCTACACCTTC. Translating it yields CASSLAAVVFGYTF.